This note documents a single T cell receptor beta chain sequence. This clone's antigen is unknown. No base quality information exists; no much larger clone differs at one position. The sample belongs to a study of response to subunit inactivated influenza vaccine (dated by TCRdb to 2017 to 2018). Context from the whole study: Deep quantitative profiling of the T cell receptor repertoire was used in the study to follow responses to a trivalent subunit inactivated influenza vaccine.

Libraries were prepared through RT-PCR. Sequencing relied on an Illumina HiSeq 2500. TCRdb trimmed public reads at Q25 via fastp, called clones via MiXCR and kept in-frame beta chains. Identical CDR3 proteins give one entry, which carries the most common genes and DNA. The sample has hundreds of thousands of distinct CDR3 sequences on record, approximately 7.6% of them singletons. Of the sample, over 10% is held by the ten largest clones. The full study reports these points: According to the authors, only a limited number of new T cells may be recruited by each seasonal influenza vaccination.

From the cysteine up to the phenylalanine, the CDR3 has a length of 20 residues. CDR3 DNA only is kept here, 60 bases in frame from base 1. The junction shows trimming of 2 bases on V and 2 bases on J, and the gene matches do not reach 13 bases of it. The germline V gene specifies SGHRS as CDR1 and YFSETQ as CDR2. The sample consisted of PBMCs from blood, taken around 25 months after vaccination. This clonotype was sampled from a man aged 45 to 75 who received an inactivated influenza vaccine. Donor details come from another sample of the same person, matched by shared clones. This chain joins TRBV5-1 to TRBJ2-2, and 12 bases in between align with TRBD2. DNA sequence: TGCGCCAGCAGCTTCGTAAGAAGACTAGCGGGGGCCCCAAACACCGGGGAGCTGTTTTTT. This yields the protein CASSFVRRLAGAPNTGELFF.